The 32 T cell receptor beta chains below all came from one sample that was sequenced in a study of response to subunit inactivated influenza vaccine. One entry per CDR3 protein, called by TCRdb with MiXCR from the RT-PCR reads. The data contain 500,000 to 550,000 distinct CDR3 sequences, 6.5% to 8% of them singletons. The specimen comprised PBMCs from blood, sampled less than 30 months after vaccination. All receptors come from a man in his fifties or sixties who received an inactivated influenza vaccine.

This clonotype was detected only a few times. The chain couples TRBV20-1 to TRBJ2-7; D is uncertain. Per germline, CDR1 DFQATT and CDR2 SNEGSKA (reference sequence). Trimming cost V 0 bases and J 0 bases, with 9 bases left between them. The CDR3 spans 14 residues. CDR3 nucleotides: TGCAGTGCTAGAGATCCCCCCGCCTCCTACGAGCAGTACTTC. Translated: CSARDPPASYEQYF.

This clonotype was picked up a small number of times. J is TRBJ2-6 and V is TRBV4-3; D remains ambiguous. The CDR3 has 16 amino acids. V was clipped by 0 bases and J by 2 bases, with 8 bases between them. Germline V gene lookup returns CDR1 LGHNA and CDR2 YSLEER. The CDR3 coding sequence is TGCGCCAGCAGCCAAGACTTTACTCCTGGGGCCAACGTCCTGACTTTC. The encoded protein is CASSQDFTPGANVLTF.

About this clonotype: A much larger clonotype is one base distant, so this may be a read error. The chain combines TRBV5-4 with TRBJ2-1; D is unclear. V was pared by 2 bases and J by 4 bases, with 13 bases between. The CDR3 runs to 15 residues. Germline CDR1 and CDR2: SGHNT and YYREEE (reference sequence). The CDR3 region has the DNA TGTGCCAGCAGCTTTGGTTGCCAGATTTACAATGAGCAGTTCTTC. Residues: CASSFGCQIYNEQFF.

The CDR3 spells CASSLGWGQGSWKAGELFF. CDR3 in DNA: TGTGCCAGCAGCTTAGGATGGGGGCAGGGAAGTTGGAAAGCCGGGGAGCTGTTTTTT. J is TRBJ2-2 and V is TRBV11-2, with D possibly matching TRBD1 (6 bases). CDR3 length: 19 amino acids. Germline values: CDR1 SGHAT, CDR2 FQNNGV. Between the trimmed V and J ends, which lost 1 base and 6 bases, there was a span of 24 bases.

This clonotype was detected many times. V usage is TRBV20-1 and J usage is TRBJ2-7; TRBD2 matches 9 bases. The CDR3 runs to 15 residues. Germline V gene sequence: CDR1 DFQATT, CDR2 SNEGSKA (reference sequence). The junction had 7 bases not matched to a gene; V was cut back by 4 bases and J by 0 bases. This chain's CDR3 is CSAIGASGISYEQYF. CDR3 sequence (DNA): TGCAGTGCTATAGGGGCTAGCGGGATCTCCTACGAGCAGTACTTC.

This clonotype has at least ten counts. The CDR3 DNA follows: TGCGCCAGCAGCCTATCTCCAGGCGCCTCGAGCAATCAGCCCCAGCATTTT. This encodes CASSLSPGASSNQPQHF. J is TRBJ1-5 and V is TRBV5-1; no reliable D call. Looked up from germline, CDR1 is SGHRS and CDR2 is YFSETQ. Trimming left V 4 bases short and J 1 base short, with 18 bases between. The CDR3 totals 17 residues.

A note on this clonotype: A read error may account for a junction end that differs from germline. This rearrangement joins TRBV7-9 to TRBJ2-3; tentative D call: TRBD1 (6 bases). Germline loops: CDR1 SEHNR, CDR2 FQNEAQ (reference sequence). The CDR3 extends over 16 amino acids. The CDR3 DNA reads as TGTTCCAGCAGCTTAGGGGGACGAGCGATAGGAGATACGCAGTATTTT. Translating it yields CSSSLGGRAIGDTQYF.

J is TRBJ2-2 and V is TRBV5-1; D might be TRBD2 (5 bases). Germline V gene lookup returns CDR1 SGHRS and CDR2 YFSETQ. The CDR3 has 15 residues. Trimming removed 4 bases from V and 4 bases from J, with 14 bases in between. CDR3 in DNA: TGCGCCAGCAGCCCCGCGGGTACAGCCACCGGGGAGCTGTTTTTT. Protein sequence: CASSPAGTATGELFF.

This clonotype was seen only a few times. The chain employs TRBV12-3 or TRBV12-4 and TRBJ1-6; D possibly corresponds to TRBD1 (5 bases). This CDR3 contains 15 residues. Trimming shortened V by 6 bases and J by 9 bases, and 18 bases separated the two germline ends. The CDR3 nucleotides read TGTGCCAGCAGCCGAGTAGCTTCGGGACTTTCACCCCTCCACTTT. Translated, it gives CASSRVASGLSPLHF.

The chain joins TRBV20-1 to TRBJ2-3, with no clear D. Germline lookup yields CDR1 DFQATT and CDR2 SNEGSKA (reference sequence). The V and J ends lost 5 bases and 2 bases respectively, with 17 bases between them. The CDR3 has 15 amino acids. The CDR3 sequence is CSAGDTMGNTDTQYF. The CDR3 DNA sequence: TGCAGTGCTGGGGATACAATGGGAAACACAGATACGCAGTATTTT.

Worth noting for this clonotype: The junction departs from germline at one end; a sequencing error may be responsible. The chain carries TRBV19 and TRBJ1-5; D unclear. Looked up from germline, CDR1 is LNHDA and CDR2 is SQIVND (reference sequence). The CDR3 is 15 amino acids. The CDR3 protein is CPSSIGVISNQPQHF. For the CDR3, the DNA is TGTCCCAGTAGTATAGGAGTTATTAGCAATCAGCCCCAGCATTTT.

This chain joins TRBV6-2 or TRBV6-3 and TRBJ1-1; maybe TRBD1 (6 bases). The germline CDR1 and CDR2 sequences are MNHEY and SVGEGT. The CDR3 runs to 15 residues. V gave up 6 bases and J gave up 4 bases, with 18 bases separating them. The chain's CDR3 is CASSKRGGVRTEAFF. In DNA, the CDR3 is TGTGCCAGCAGCAAAAGGGGGGGCGTTCGCACTGAAGCTTTCTTT.

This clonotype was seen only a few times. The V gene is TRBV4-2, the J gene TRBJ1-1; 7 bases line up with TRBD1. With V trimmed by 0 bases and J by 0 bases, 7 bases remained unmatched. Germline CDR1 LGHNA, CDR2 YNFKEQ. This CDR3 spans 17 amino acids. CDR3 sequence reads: CASSQDRTGTMNTEAFF. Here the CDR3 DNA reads TGTGCCAGCAGCCAAGATAGGACAGGTACCATGAACACTGAAGCTTTCTTT.

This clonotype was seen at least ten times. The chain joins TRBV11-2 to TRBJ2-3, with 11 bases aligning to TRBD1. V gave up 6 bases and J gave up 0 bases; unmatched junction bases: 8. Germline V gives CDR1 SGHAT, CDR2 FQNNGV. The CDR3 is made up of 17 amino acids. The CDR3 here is CASRSGWDRGSTDTQYF. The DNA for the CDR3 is TGTGCCAGCAGATCTGGTTGGGACAGGGGGAGCACAGATACGCAGTATTTT.

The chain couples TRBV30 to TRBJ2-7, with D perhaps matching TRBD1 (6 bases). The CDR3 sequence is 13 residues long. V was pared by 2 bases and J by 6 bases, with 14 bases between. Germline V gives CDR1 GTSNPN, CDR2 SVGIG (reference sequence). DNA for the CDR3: TGTGCCTGGAGTAGAGAACAGGGTAGCGAGCAGTACTTC. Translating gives CAWSREQGSEQYF.

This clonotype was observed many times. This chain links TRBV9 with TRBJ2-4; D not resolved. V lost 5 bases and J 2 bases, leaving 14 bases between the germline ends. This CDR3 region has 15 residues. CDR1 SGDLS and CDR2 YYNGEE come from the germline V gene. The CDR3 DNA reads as TGTGCCAGCAGTGTTGGGGTCACGACCAAAAACATTCAGTACTTC. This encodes CASSVGVTTKNIQYF.

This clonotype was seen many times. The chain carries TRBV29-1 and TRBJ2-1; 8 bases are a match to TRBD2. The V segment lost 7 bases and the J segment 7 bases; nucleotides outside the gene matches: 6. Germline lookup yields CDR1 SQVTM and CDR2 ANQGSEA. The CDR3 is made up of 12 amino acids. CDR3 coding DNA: TGCAGCGCGGTGAGACTAGCGAATGAGCAGTTCTTC. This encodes CSAVRLANEQFF.

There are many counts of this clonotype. In DNA form, the CDR3 reads TGTGCCAGCAGCTTAGTTACAGGGACCGGGGAGCTGTTTTTT. Its protein product is CASSLVTGTGELFF. The V and J genes are TRBV7-6 and TRBJ2-2, with TRBD1 as a possible D gene (6 bases). Trimming shortened V by 1 base and J by 5 bases, and 8 bases separated the two germline ends. The CDR3 is 14 amino acids. Germline CDR1 SGHVS, CDR2 FNYEAQ. The whole variable domain, remainder taken from reference TRBV7-6 and TRBJ2-2, is GAGVSQSPRYKVTKRGQDVALRCDPISGHVSLYWYRQALGQGPEFLTYFNYEAQQDKSGLPNDRFSAERPEGSISTLTIQRTEQRDSAMYRCASSLVTGTGELFFGEGSRLTVL.

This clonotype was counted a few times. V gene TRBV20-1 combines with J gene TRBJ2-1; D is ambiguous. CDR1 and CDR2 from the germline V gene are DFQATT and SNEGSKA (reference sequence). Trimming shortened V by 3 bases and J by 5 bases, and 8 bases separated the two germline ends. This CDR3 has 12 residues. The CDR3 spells CSASKGNNEQFF. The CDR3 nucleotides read TGCAGTGCTAGTAAGGGAAACAATGAGCAGTTCTTC.

Written as DNA, the CDR3 is TGTGCCTCCTCCGCGGGGAGGGGGACCCAAGAGACCCAGTACTTC. It yields the protein CASSAGRGTQETQYF. The V call is TRBV11-3, the J call TRBJ2-5; D is perhaps TRBD2 (7 bases). From germline, CDR1 is SGHNT and CDR2 YENEEA. CDR3 length equals 15 residues. V was trimmed by 11 bases and J by 1 base, leaving 20 bases between them.

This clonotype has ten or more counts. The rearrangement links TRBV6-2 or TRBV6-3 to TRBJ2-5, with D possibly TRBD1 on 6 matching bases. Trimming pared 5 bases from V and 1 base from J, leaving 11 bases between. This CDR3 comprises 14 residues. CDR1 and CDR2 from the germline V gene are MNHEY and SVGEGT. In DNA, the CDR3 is TGTGCCAGCAGTCCCGGGACACTCCAAGAGACCCAGTACTTC. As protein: CASSPGTLQETQYF.

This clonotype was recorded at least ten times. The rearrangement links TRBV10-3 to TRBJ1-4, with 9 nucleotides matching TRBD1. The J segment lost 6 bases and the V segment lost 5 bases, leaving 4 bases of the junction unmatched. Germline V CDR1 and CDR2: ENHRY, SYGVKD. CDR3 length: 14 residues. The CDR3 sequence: CAISPGTGYEKLFF. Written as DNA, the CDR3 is TGTGCCATCAGTCCCGGGACAGGGTATGAAAAACTGTTTTTT.

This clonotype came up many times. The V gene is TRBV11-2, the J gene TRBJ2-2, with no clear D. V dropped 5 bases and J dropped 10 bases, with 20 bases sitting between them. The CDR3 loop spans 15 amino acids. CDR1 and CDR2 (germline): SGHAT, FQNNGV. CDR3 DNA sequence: TGTGCCAGCAGCCCCAATTTAGACCCAAGCGTGGAGCTGTTTTTT. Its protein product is CASSPNLDPSVELFF.

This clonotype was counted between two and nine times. This CDR3 reads CSARRQMNEKLFF. CDR3 DNA sequence: TGCAGTGCTAGAAGGCAGATGAATGAAAAACTGTTTTTT. This chain joins TRBV20-1 and TRBJ1-4; D unclear. Germline-derived CDR1 and CDR2 are DFQATT and SNEGSKA (reference sequence). This CDR3 spans 13 amino acids. The V and J ends lost 2 bases and 5 bases respectively, with 9 bases between them.

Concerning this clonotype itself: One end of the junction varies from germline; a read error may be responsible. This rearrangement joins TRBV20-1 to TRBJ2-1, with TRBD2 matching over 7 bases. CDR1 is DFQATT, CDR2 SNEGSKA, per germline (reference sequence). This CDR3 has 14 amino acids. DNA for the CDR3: TGCAGTGCTAGCGTCCAGCGGGGTTACAAAGAGCAGTTCTTC. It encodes CSASVQRGYKEQFF.

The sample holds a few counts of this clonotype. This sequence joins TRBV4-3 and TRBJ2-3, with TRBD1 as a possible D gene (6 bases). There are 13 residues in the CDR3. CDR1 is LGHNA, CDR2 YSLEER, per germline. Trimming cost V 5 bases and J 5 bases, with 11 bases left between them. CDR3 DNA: TGCGCCAGCAGCGTTAACAGGGTAGATACGCAGTATTTT. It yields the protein CASSVNRVDTQYF.

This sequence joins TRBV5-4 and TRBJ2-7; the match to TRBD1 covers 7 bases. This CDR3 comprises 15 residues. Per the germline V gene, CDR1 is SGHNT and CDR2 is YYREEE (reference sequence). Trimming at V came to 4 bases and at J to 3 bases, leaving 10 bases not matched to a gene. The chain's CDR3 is CASSPGQAELYEQYF. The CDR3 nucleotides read TGTGCCAGCAGCCCTGGACAGGCTGAGCTCTACGAGCAGTACTTC.

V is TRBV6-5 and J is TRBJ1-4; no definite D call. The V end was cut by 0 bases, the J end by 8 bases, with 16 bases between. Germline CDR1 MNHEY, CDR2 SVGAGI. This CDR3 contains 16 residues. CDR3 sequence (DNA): TGTGCCAGCAGTTACTCCCCCCCAGCGTCGGGGGAAAAACTGTTTTTT. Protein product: CASSYSPPASGEKLFF.

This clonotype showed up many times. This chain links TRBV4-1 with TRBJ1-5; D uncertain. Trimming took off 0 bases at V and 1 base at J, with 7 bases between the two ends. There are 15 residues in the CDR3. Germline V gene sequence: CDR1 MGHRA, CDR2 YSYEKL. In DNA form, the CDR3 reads TGCGCCAGCAGCCAAGAAGGACCGAGCAATCAGCCCCAGCATTTT. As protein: CASSQEGPSNQPQHF.

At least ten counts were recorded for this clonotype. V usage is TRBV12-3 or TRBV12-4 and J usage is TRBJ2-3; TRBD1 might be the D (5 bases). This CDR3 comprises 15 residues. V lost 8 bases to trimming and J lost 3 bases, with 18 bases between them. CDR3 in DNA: TGTGCCAGCTTTAGGGGTAGGAATCCTACAGATACGCAGTATTTT. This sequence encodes CASFRGRNPTDTQYF.

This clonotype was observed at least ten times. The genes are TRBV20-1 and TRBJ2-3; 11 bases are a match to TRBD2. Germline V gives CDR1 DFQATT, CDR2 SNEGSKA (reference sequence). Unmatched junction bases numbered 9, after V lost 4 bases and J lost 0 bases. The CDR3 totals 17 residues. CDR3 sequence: CSANTKLAGVSTDTQYF. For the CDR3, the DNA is TGCAGTGCTAACACCAAACTAGCGGGGGTTAGCACAGATACGCAGTATTTT.

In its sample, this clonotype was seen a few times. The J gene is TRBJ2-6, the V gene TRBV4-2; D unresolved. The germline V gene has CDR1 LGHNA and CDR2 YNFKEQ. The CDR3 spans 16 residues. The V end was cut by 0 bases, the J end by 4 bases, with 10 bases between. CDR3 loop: CASSQEGLSGANVLTF. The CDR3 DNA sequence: TGTGCCAGCAGCCAAGAGGGGTTATCCGGGGCCAACGTCCTGACTTTC.